This T cell receptor (beta chain) was observed in a study of OX40 agonist ivuxolimab in advanced cancers. Clones were sequenced by immunoSEQ multiplex PCR, and TCRdb holds only the in-frame ones, with some missing. This sample has 29,000 or so clones, with approximately 89% found just once. Broader study findings: Circulating CD4+ and CD8+ T cells showed clonal expansion by week 6 at 0.1 to 3.0 mg/kg.

The germline V and J ends were trimmed by 0 bases and 2 bases, with 10 bases remaining between them. CDR1 and CDR2 (germline): LNHDA, SQIVND (reference sequence). The CDR3 totals 15 residues. Comments on this clone: Its antigen remains unidentified.

The source material was CD4+ or CD8+ T cells sorted from blood, sampled in a trial of the OX40 agonist ivuxolimab. The chain couples TRBV19 to TRBJ1-2; D unresolved. The TCR sequence derives from an adult with an advanced solid tumor such as melanoma, head and neck, liver or kidney cancer. The CDR3 DNA is TGTGCCAGTAGTATAGATCCCGGGAAGAACTATGGCTACACCTTC. Amino acid sequence: CASSIDPGKNYGYTF.